The 15 T cell receptor beta chains in this list originate from one sample, sequenced in a study of response to subunit inactivated influenza vaccine. Each CDR3 protein is one row after TCRdb ran MiXCR on the RT-PCR reads. The repertoire holds some 640,000 distinct CDR3 sequences, around 14% seen once, with 6% to 7% in the top ten. Sequences were derived from PBMCs from blood, sampled around 14 days before vaccination. The source is a man between 45 and 60 years old who received an inactivated influenza vaccine.

This clonotype was detected ten times or more. V and J are TRBV29-1 and TRBJ1-2, with 7 nucleotides matching TRBD1. CDR1 is SQVTM, CDR2 ANQGSEA, per germline. V trimming: 7 bases; J trimming: 2 bases; junction bases outside the gene matches: 7. There are 13 residues in the CDR3. CDR3: CSAREDRNYGYTF. DNA of the CDR3: TGCAGCGCCCGCGAGGACAGGAACTATGGCTACACCTTC.

This clonotype was observed a handful of times. The chain is built from TRBV6-1 and TRBJ1-2; 7 positions agree with TRBD1. This CDR3 has 18 residues. CDR1 is MNHNS and CDR2 is SASEGT in the germline V gene. With 5 bases clipped from V and 3 bases from J, the junction kept 18 bases outside the gene matches. In DNA form, the CDR3 reads TGTGCCAGCAGTCGACAGACAGGGATGATAAGTAGTTACTATGGCTACACCTTC. Its translation: CASSRQTGMISSYYGYTF.

This clonotype was detected a few times. The genes are TRBV9 and TRBJ2-1; 10 nucleotides agree with TRBD2. V lost 0 bases, J lost 6 bases, and 6 bases stayed unmatched. The germline V gene encodes CDR1 SGDLS and CDR2 YYNGEE. CDR3 length equals 16 residues. CDR3 region: CASSVGVAGGVNEQFF. In nucleotides, the CDR3 is TGTGCCAGCAGCGTAGGGGTAGCGGGAGGTGTCAATGAGCAGTTCTTC. The whole variable domain, filled in from reference TRBV9 and TRBJ2-1, reads DSGVTQTPKHLITATGQRVTLRCSPRSGDLSVYWYQQSLDQGLQFLIQYYNGEERAKGNILERFSAQQFPDLHSELNLSSLELGDSALYFCASSVGVAGGVNEQFFGPGTRLTVL.

This clonotype appeared many times. J is TRBJ2-3 and V is TRBV29-1; D ambiguous. Trimming cost V 7 bases and J 0 bases, with 11 bases left between them. Germline CDR1 is SQVTM and CDR2 is ANQGSEA. The CDR3 is 13 residues long. The CDR3 sequence is CSGLEASTDTQYF. The CDR3 coding sequence is TGCAGCGGCTTAGAAGCAAGCACAGATACGCAGTATTTT.

This clonotype has more than one count but fewer than ten. The J gene is TRBJ1-2, the V gene TRBV4-3; D is undetermined. This CDR3 is built from 15 residues. The germline gives CDR1 LGHNA, CDR2 YSLEER. V gave up 4 bases and J gave up 2 bases, with 14 bases separating them. The CDR3 DNA follows: TGCGCCAGCAGCCCTGGTGTTGAGCTGAACTATGGCTACACCTTC. It translates to CASSPGVELNYGYTF.

With regard to this clonotype: One end of the junction fails to match germline, which may point to a read error. The chain has TRBV12-3 or TRBV12-4 and TRBJ1-2, with TRBD1 identical over 8 bases. This CDR3 is built from 14 residues. CDR3 protein: CACSLTGGTCGYTF. CDR3 coding DNA: TGTGCCTGCAGCCTCACAGGGGGAACCTGTGGCTACACCTTC.

This clonotype was observed a handful of times. The rearrangement links TRBV6-2 or TRBV6-3 to TRBJ1-1, with a tentative D call TRBD1 (5 bases). V shed 6 bases and J shed 3 bases, with 17 bases lying between them. Germline loops: CDR1 MNHEY, CDR2 SVGEGT. The CDR3 consists of 15 residues. The DNA of the CDR3 is TGTGCCAGCAGCCCATACACAGGAGGATACACTGAAGCTTTCTTT. Translating gives CASSPYTGGYTEAFF.

A few counts support this clonotype. The rearrangement links TRBV20-1 to TRBJ2-1, with D possibly being TRBD2 (5 bases). There are 15 residues in the CDR3. The V end lost 4 bases, the J end lost 6 bases, and 19 bases lay between the germline ends. CDR1 is DFQATT and CDR2 is SNEGSKA in the germline V gene (reference sequence). The CDR3 protein is CSAISWEKGFNEQFF. CDR3 DNA: TGCAGTGCTATTAGTTGGGAGAAAGGTTTCAATGAGCAGTTCTTC.

This clonotype was found many times. The chain carries TRBV20-1 and TRBJ2-7, with 7 bases aligning to TRBD1. CDR1 DFQATT and CDR2 SNEGSKA come from the germline V gene (reference sequence). The CDR3 is 11 residues long. The CDR3 region has the DNA TGCACCGTACAGGGGAACGACGAGCAGTACTTC. It is translated as CTVQGNDEQYF.

This clonotype was detected a few times. This chain's CDR3 is CSAVLAGGYEQFF. In DNA form, the CDR3 reads TGCAGTGCGGTTCTAGCGGGAGGCTATGAGCAGTTCTTC. V is TRBV20-1 and J is TRBJ2-1, with TRBD2 matching over 11 bases. CDR1 and CDR2 from the germline V gene are DFQATT and SNEGSKA (reference sequence). J lost 8 bases, V lost 6 bases, and 6 bases had no gene match. The CDR3 sequence is 13 residues long.

This sequence joins TRBV20-1 and TRBJ2-5; D gene ambiguous. V lost 5 bases and J 5 bases, leaving 12 bases between the germline ends. CDR1 and CDR2 (germline): DFQATT, SNEGSKA (reference sequence). This CDR3 is 12 amino acids long. Here the CDR3 DNA reads TGCAGTGCTTCCAAGCTCATGGAGACCCAGTACTTC. Translating it yields CSASKLMETQYF.

This clonotype was seen repeatedly, ten times or more. The chain has TRBV3-2 and TRBJ1-2. TRBV3-2 is a recognized pseudogene. The CDR3 sequence is 16 residues long. The chain's CDR3 is CASSQEPRAFPFGYTF. In nucleotides, the CDR3 is TGTGCCAGCAGCCAAGAACCCAGGGCCTTTCCTTTCGGCTACACCTTC.

The rearrangement uses TRBV5-1 and TRBJ2-7; 9 nucleotides line up with TRBD2. The length of the CDR3 is 15 residues. Trimming cost V 3 bases and J 1 base; bases outside gene matches: 5. The germline CDR1 and CDR2 sequences are SGHRS and YFSETQ. DNA for the CDR3: TGCGCCAGCAGCTCCGGACTAGCGAGGTCCTACGAGCAGTACTTC. Translation gives CASSSGLARSYEQYF.

This chain joins TRBV11-2 and TRBJ2-3; TRBD2 might be the D (6 bases). The length of the CDR3 is 17 residues. The V and J ends lost 4 bases and 7 bases respectively, with 24 bases between them. CDR1 and CDR2 (germline): SGHAT, FQNNGV. The CDR3 DNA follows: TGTGCCAGCAGCTCCCTTCGGGCCGCGGGGCCGACAAATACGCAGTATTTT. Protein sequence: CASSSLRAAGPTNTQYF.

This clonotype was seen at least ten times. The chain carries TRBV28 and TRBJ2-7; the D gene could be TRBD1 or TRBD2 (5 bases each). Trimming took 8 bases from V and 3 from J, leaving 14 bases between them. From germline, CDR1 is MDHEN and CDR2 SYDVKM. The CDR3 consists of 13 residues. CDR3 DNA: TGTGCCAGCGGACGAGGGGCAAACTACGAGCAGTACTTC. It encodes CASGRGANYEQYF.